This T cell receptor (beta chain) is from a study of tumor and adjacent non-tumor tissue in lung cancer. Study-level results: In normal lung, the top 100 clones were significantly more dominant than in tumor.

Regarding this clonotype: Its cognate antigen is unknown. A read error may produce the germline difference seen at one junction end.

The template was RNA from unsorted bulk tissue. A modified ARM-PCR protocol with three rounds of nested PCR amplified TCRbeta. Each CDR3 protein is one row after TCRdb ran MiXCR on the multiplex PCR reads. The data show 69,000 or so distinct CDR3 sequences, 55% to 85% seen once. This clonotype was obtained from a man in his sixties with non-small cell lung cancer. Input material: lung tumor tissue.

CDR3 region: CSAGLAAAGDTQHF. CDR3 nucleotides: TGTAGTGCTGGACTAGCGGCCGCGGGAGATACGCAACATTTT. The chain combines TRBV20-1 with TRBJ2-3; 10 bases line up with TRBD2. Germline CDR1 is DFQATT and CDR2 is SNEGSKA (reference sequence). This CDR3 region has 14 residues.